This entry is about one T cell receptor beta chain. Antigen specificity is unknown. The data derive from a study of graft-versus-host responses after intestinal transplantation. Across the whole study: Anti-thymocyte globulin served as induction for all recipients, who then took tacrolimus and steroids for three to four years.

General study findings and limits: Researchers found peak circulating GvH clone levels linked to early post-transplant HvG declines. Recipient marrow showed GvH clones, some seen first in ileum or blood.

Method: immunoSEQ multiplex PCR; TCRdb's copy keeps in-frame clones and lacks some. The data hold about 120,000 clones, with approximately 94% observed a single time. CDR3 size: 13 residues. V was shortened by 5 bases and J by 2 bases, with 9 bases between the two germline ends. CDR1 and CDR2 from the germline V gene are SQVTM and ANQGSEA. The sample was unstimulated CD4+ T cells sorted from spleen or lymph node cells, taken before transplant. The V gene is TRBV29-1, the J gene TRBJ2-2; D remains unclear. This receptor was obtained from a human donor who was the organ donor for an intestinal transplant. The CDR3 loop is CSVTSHNTGELFF. The CDR3 nucleotides read TGCAGCGTTACCAGCCACAACACCGGGGAGCTGTTTTTT.